A selection of T cell receptor beta chains follows, all from one sample in a study of response to subunit inactivated influenza vaccine. Each CDR3 protein is one row after TCRdb ran MiXCR on the RT-PCR reads. Of over 750,000 distinct CDR3 sequences listed, about 20% are singletons. The specimen was PBMCs from blood, collected roughly 5 days after vaccination. The receptors stem from a man between 50 and 59 years old who received an inactivated influenza vaccine. Each CDR3 is given with its conserved first and last residue.

CDR3 protein: CASSFPSRDRGTEAFF; V gene: TRBV5-1; J gene: TRBJ1-1
CDR3 protein: CSVGPRDTKGNTEAFF; V gene: TRBV29-1; J gene: TRBJ1-1
CDR3 protein: CSARDVLSGSSTEAFF; V gene: TRBV20-1; J gene: TRBJ1-1
CDR3 protein: CSAPRIAPTDTQYF; V gene: TRBV20-1; J gene: TRBJ2-3
CDR3 protein: CASSTQGAGNEQYF; V gene: TRBV7-9; J gene: TRBJ2-7
CDR3 protein: CASSIRDRYNEQFF; V gene: TRBV5-1; J gene: TRBJ2-1
CDR3 protein: CASSVGLADSHEQYF; V gene: TRBV9; J gene: TRBJ2-7
CDR3 protein: CASRRDFPNTGELFF; V gene: TRBV28; J gene: TRBJ2-2
CDR3 protein: CASSQEGLENEQFF; V gene: TRBV3-1; J gene: TRBJ2-1
CDR3 protein: CSARGVRGQPQHF; V gene: TRBV20-1; J gene: TRBJ1-5
CDR3 protein: CASSQDLGRYYGYTF; V gene: TRBV4-3; J gene: TRBJ1-2
CDR3 protein: CASSVEGGVTSYEQYF; V gene: TRBV9; J gene: TRBJ2-7
CDR3 protein: CSVGTGGMNQPQHF; V gene: TRBV20-1; J gene: TRBJ1-5
CDR3 protein: CATSDPGTSGGRSYNEQFF; V gene: TRBV24-1; J gene: TRBJ2-1
CDR3 protein: CASSGSPTYEQYF; V gene: TRBV7-9; J gene: TRBJ2-7
CDR3 protein: CASRITIQADEAFF; V gene: TRBV6-1; J gene: TRBJ1-1
CDR3 protein: CASGAGTRGGYNEQFF; V gene: TRBV9; J gene: TRBJ2-1
CDR3 protein: CATSRRTLVGGHNEQFF; V gene: TRBV15; J gene: TRBJ2-1
CDR3 protein: CASSPPNSPLHF; V gene: TRBV27; J gene: TRBJ1-6
CDR3 protein: CAISDHGESYEQYF; V gene: TRBV10-3; J gene: TRBJ2-7
CDR3 protein: CASSLGWAVEQFF; V gene: TRBV12-3/TRBV12-4; J gene: TRBJ2-1
CDR3 protein: CSARSPQTGGSSYEQYF; V gene: TRBV20-1; J gene: TRBJ2-7
CDR3 protein: CASSFSGVNTEAFF; V gene: TRBV18; J gene: TRBJ1-1